This TCR beta chain was profiled in a study of T cells after yellow fever vaccination. The CDR3 covers 15 residues. Germline CDR1 and CDR2: SGHDN and FVKESK. TCRdb redid the calling of the 5' RACE reads with MiXCR, one entry per CDR3 protein. The data hold about 320,000 distinct CDR3 sequences, with 3.5% to 4.5% observed a single time. The source of this sequence is a man aged 18 to 35 who received the YFV17D yellow fever vaccine. The starting material was PBMCs, obtained 15 days after the yellow fever booster vaccination. The V call is TRBV14, the J call TRBJ2-4, with D uncertain. The J call could be wrong; TRBJ2-1 is a better fit for the DNA end. In DNA form, the CDR3 reads TGTGCCAGCAGCCCGCTGACGGCTCCCAAAAACATTCAGTTCTTC. This encodes CASSPLTAPKNIQFF.